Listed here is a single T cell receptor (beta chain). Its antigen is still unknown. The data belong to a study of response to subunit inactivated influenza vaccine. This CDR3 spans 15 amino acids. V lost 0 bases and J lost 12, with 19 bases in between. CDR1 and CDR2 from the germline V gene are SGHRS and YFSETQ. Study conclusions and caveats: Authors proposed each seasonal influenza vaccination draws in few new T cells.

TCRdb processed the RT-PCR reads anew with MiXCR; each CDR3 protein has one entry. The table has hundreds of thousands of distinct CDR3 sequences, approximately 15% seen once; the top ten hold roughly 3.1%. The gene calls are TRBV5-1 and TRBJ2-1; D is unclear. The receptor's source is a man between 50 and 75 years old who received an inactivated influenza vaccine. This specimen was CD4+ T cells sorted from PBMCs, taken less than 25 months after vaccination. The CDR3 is CASSLELSLPGGQFF. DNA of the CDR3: TGCGCCAGCAGCTTGGAGCTGTCGCTACCAGGCGGGCAGTTCTTC.